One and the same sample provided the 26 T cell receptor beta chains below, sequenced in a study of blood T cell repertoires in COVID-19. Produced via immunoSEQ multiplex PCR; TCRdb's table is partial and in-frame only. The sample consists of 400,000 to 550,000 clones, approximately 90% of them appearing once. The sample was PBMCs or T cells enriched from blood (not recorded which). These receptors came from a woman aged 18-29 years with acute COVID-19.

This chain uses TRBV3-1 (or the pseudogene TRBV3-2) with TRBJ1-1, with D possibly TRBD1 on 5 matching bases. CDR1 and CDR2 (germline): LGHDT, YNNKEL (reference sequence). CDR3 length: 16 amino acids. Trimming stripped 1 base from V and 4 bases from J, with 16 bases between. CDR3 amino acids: CASSQVPAGSGTEAFF. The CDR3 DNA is TGTGCCAGCAGCCAAGTTCCGGCAGGGTCAGGCACTGAAGCTTTCTTT.

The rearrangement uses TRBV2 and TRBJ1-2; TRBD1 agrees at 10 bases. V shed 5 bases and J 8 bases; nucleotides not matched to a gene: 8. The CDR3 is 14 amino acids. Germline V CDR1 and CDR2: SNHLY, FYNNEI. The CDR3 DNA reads TGTGCCAGCAGTAACAAAAAGGGACAGGGGGGCTACACCTTC. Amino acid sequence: CASSNKKGQGGYTF.

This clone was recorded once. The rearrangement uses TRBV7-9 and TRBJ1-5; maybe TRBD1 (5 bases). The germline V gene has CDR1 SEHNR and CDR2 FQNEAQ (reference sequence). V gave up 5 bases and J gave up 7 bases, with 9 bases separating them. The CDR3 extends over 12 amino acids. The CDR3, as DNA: TGTGCCAGCAGCGAGAACAGGCAGCCCCAGCATTTT. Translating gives CASSENRQPQHF.

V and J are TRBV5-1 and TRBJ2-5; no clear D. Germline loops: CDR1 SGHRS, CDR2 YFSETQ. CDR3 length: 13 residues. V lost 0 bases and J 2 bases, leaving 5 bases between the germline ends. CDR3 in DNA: TGCGCCAGCAGCTTGGGGCGGCAAGAGACCCAGTACTTC. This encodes CASSLGRQETQYF.

The CDR3 is CASSQENSYNYEQYF. CDR3 in DNA: TGCGCCAGCAGCCAAGAAAACAGCTATAACTACGAGCAGTACTTC. The chain couples TRBV4-1 to TRBJ2-7; D gene unclear. Trimming left V 0 bases short and J 3 bases short, with 12 bases between. CDR1 is MGHRA, CDR2 YSYEKL, per germline. The CDR3 spans 15 residues.

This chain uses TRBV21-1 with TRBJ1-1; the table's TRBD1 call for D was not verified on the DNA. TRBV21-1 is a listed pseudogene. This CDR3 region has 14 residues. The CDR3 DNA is TGTGCCAGCATTCAGGGAATGGGGAACACTGAAGCTTTCTTT. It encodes CASIQGMGNTEAFF.

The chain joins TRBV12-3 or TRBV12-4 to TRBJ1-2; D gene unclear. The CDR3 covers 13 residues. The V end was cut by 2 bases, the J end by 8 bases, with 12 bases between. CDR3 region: CASSLRVVRGYTF. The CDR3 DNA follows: TGTGCCAGCAGTTTACGGGTGGTGCGCGGCTACACCTTC.

DNA for the CDR3: TGTGCCTGGAGTGTAAGGGGCGCTACGCAGTATTTT. Encoded protein: CAWSVRGATQYF. The chain uses TRBV30 and TRBJ2-3; D may be TRBD1 (5 bases). The CDR3 has 12 residues. Germline loops: CDR1 GTSNPN, CDR2 SVGIG (reference sequence). Trimming stripped 0 bases from V and 8 bases from J, with 9 bases between.

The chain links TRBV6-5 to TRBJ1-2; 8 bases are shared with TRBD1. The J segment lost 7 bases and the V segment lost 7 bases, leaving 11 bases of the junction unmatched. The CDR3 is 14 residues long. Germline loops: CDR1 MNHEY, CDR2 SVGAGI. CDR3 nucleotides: TGTGCCAGCACCCAACAGGGGGGCTCTTTTGGCTACACCTTC. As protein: CASTQQGGSFGYTF.

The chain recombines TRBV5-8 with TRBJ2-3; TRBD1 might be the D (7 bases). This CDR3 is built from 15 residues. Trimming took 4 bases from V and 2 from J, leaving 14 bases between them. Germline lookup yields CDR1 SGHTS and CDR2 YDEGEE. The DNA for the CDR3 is TGTGCCAGCAGCCGCGGGACAGCATTCACAGATACGCAGTATTTT. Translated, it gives CASSRGTAFTDTQYF.

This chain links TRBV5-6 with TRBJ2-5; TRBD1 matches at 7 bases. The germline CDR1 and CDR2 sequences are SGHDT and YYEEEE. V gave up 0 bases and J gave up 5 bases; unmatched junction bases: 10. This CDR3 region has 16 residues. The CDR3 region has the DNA TGTGCCAGCAGCTTGGGGTCGGACAGGTCCCACGAGACCCAGTACTTC. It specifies CASSLGSDRSHETQYF.

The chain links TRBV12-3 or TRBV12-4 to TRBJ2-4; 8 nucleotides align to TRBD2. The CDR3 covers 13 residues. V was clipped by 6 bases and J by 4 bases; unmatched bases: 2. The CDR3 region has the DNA TGTGCCAGCAGAGCGGGGGTTAAAAACATTCAGTACTTC. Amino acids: CASRAGVKNIQYF.

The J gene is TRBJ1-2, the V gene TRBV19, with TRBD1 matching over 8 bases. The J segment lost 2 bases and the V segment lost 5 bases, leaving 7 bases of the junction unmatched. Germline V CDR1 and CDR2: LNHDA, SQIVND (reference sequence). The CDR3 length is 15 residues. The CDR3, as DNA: TGTGCCAGTAGTCTACAGGGGGTCGTAAACTATGGCTACACCTTC. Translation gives CASSLQGVVNYGYTF.

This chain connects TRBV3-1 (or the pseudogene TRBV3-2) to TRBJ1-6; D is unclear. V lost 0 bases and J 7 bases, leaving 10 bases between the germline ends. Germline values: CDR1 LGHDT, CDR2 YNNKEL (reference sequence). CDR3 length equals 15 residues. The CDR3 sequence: CASSQDLTENSPLHF. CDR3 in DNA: TGTGCCAGCAGCCAAGATCTAACAGAAAATTCACCCCTCCACTTT.

The CDR3 sequence: CATSRLAGVQRELFF. DNA of the CDR3: TGTGCCACCAGCAGACTAGCGGGGGTTCAACGGGAGCTGTTTTTT. The chain is built from TRBV15 and TRBJ2-2; 10 bases agree with TRBD2. Trimming at V came to 2 bases and at J to 9 bases, leaving 6 bases not matched to a gene. The germline V gene encodes CDR1 LNHNV and CDR2 YYDKDF (reference sequence). The CDR3 sequence is 15 residues long.

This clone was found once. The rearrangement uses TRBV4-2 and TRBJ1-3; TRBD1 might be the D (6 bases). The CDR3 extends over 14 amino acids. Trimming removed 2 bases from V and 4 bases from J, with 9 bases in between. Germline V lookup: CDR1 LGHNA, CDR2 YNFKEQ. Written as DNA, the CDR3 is TGTGCCAGCAGCCAAACAGGGACAGGAAACACCATATATTTT. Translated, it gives CASSQTGTGNTIYF.

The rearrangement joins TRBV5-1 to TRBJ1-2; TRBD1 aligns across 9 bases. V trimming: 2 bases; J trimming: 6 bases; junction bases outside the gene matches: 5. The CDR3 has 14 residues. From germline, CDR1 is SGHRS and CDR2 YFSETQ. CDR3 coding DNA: TGCGCCAGCAGCTTCGGGACAGGGCGGGATGGCTACACCTTC. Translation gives CASSFGTGRDGYTF. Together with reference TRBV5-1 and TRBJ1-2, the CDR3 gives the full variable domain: KAGVTQTPRYLIKTRGQQVTLSCSPISGHRSVSWYQQTPGQGLQFLFEYFSETQRNKGNFPGRFSGRQFSNSRSEMNVSTLELGDSALYLCASSFGTGRDGYTFGSGTRLTVV.

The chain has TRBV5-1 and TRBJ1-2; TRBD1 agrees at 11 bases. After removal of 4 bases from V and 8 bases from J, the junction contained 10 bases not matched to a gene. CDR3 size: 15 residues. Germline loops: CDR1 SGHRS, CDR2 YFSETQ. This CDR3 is CASSAWTGGREGYTF. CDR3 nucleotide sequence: TGCGCCAGCAGCGCTTGGACAGGGGGCCGGGAAGGCTACACCTTC.

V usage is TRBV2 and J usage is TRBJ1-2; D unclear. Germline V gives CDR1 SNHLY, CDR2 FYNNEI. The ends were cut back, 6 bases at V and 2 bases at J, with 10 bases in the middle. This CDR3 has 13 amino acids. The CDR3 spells CASRGEINYGYTF. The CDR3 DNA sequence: TGTGCCAGCAGGGGAGAAATAAACTATGGCTACACCTTC.

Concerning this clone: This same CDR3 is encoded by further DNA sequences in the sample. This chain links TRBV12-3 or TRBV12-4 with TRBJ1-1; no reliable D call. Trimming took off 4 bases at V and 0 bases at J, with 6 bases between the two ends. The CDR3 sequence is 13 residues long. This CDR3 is CASSSDMNTEAFF. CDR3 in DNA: TGTGCCAGCAGTTCCGACATGAACACTGAAGCTTTCTTT.

CDR3 in DNA: TGTGCCAGCAGCGTAGATTCTAGGGGCAGGAGATTAAATTCACCCCTCCACTTT. Protein product: CASSVDSRGRRLNSPLHF. V is TRBV9 and J is TRBJ1-6; TRBD1 is a possible D gene (5 bases). The CDR3 extends over 18 amino acids. Germline values: CDR1 SGDLS, CDR2 YYNGEE. V shed 0 bases and J shed 7 bases, with 20 bases lying between them.

CDR3 sequence reads: CASSSGGGTYEQYF. The CDR3 DNA follows: TGTGCCAGCAGCTCAGGAGGAGGGACTTACGAGCAGTACTTC. V gene TRBV7-2 combines with J gene TRBJ2-7; perhaps TRBD2 as D (6 bases). This CDR3 region has 14 residues. Trimming pared 4 bases from V and 4 bases from J, leaving 14 bases between. The germline V gene encodes CDR1 SGHTA and CDR2 FQGNSA.

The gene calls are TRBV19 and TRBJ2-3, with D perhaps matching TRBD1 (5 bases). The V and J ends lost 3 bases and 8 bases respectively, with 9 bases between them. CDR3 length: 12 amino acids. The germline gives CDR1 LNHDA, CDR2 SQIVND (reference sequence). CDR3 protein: CASSIGDSTQYF. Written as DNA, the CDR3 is TGTGCCAGTAGTATTGGCGACAGTACGCAGTATTTT.

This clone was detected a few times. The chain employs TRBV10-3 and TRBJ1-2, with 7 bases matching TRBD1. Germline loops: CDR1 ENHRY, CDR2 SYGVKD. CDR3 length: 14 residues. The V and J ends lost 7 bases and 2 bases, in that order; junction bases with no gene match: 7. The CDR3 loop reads CAITPGTENYGYTF. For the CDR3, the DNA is TGTGCCATCACCCCCGGGACAGAAAACTATGGCTACACCTTC.

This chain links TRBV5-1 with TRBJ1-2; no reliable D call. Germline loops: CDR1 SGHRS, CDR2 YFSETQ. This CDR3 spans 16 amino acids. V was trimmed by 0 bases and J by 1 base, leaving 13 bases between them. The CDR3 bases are TGCGCCAGCAGCTTGGCCGCGGGGAGAAGTAACTATGGCTACACCTTC. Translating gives CASSLAAGRSNYGYTF. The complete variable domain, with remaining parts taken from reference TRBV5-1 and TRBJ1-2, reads KAGVTQTPRYLIKTRGQQVTLSCSPISGHRSVSWYQQTPGQGLQFLFEYFSETQRNKGNFPGRFSGRQFSNSRSEMNVSTLELGDSALYLCASSLAAGRSNYGYTFGSGTRLTVV.

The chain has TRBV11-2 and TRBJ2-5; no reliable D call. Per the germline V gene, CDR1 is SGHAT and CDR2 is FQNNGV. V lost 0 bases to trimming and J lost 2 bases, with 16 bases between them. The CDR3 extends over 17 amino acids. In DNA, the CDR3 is TGTGCCAGCAGCTTAGATCTGAGAGCTAGAGGACAAGAGACCCAGTACTTC. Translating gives CASSLDLRARGQETQYF.